The 4 T cell receptor beta chains in this list originate from one sample, sequenced in a study of T cells expressing NK-cell markers. After re-calling the 5' RACE reads, TCRdb lists one entry per CDR3 protein, DNA absent. With 500,000 or so distinct CDR3 sequences in the sample, the ten largest clones hold roughly 3.5%. Input material: blood T cells: a sorted CD56 or NKG2C T cell subset, CD4+ or CD8+ T cells, or bulk PBMC T cells (not recorded which). The receptors originated from a man aged 18 to 30 in good health.

The rearrangement links TRBV9 to TRBJ2-2. CDR3 length: 12 residues. Germline loops: CDR1 SGDLS, CDR2 YYNGEE. The CDR3 reads CASSGDLGELFF.

This rearrangement joins TRBV5-1 to TRBJ2-3. Germline loops: CDR1 SGHRS, CDR2 YFSETQ. The length of the CDR3 is 14 residues. The CDR3 spells CASSFRDTTDTQYF.

The chain uses TRBV4-2 and TRBJ2-3. The CDR3 covers 13 residues. Per germline, CDR1 LGHNA and CDR2 YNFKEQ. CDR3 sequence reads: CASSQEHKDTQYF.

The gene calls are TRBV6-2 or TRBV6-3 and TRBJ2-1; TCRdb designates TRBD1, a call that cannot be tested without DNA. This CDR3 spans 15 amino acids. The germline CDR1 and CDR2 sequences are MNHEY and SVGEGT. The CDR3 loop reads CASSPTGIPHNEQFF.